This T cell receptor beta chain appears in the sequencing data of a study of control samples from healthy donors and cancer patients. Clones were read by immunoSEQ multiplex PCR, and TCRdb kept only the in-frame ones, dropping some. The sample holds about 92,000 clones, roughly 82% seen once. V lost 1 base and J lost 0, with 6 bases in between. CDR3 length: 14 amino acids. Germline lookup yields CDR1 LNHDA and CDR2 SQIVND (reference sequence). The clonotype originates from a woman aged 55-70 years in good health. This sequence joins TRBV19 and TRBJ1-2, with D unresolved. The specimen sequenced was blood. The CDR3 region has the DNA TGTGCCAGTAGTATAGGTCCAGCTAACTATGGCTACACCTTC. It encodes CASSIGPANYGYTF.